This T cell receptor (beta chain) was sequenced for a study of blood T cell repertoires in COVID-19 (dated by TCRdb to about 2020). For the study in its entirety: The collaborator samples originated in the United States, Italy and Spain and spanned the acute and convalescent phases of COVID-19. The samples were drawn from two sources: the first 160 participants of the ongoing ImmuneRACE study, and over 1,000 subjects contributed by 6 global collaborators. The prospective study material was composed of cDNA or gDNA derived from T cells, B-cell-depleted T cells, or PBMCs. Deeply sampled blood TCRbeta repertoires from subjects exposed to, actively infected with, or recovered from COVID-19 were included in the dataset. A de-identified subject ID, COVID-19 status, age in years and sex were almost always included in the sample metadata. The repertoires were made available in a free public database intended to serve as a resource for research on the immune response to SARS-CoV-2. Where available, HLA class I and class II types were obtained from metadata supplied by the sample provider rather than from assay-based typing.

The immunoSEQ Assay, a bias-controlled multiplex PCR, was used to amplify TCRbeta CDR3 regions from genomic DNA. In the source study's methods: The number of nucleated cells in each sample was estimated from the amplification of reference gene primers within the assay. Sequence reads were collapsed and filtered to measure the absolute abundance of every unique TCRbeta CDR3 rearrangement. For each sample, productive Simpson clonality was calculated as the square root of Simpson's diversity index across productive rearrangements. TCRdb took this table from immuneACCESS and kept in-frame rearrangements with V and J called. Such tables lack part of the clones; where checked against another copy, unresolved V genes explain under half of the gap, and the rest is unexplained. The V and J calls and clone size come from that table; D and trimming were worked out from the DNA. The sample includes about 140,000 clones, with roughly 80% observed a single time. More than 8.5% of the sample comes from the top ten.

Measured from the cysteine to the phenylalanine, the CDR3 is 14 residues long. Only the CDR3 portion is preserved as DNA: 42 bases, with reading frame beginning at the first base. The junction carries 9 bases between V and J, which are trimmed by 4 bases and 0 bases respectively. The germline V gene specifies ENHRY as CDR1 and SYGVKD as CDR2. Study-wide findings and limitations: The quantity of clinical and demographic metadata differed by source and by participant and was supplied without curation.

Each collaborating institution followed its own protocols to collect whole blood in K2EDTA tubes. Collaborator samples were shipped for TCRbeta analysis as frozen whole blood, isolated PBMCs, or DNA extracted from either sample type. A word on this clone: What this receptor recognizes is not known. One base away there is no much larger clone; base qualities are not given.

The sample was peripheral blood. The sequence was collected from a woman aged 45 to 65 with active or convalescent COVID-19. The V gene is TRBV10-3 and the J gene is TRBJ1-1; TRBD1 is a possible D gene, resting on 6 matching bases. The CDR3 reads CAISGTALNTEAFF. The nucleotide sequence reads TGTGCCATCAGTGGGACAGCCTTGAACACTGAAGCTTTCTTT.